Only a few counts were recorded for the clone carrying this T cell receptor beta chain. Antigen unknown. The data were obtained in a study of T cell repertoires in cytomegalovirus infection. Germline V gives CDR1 SGHTA, CDR2 FQGTGA. This CDR3 has 15 residues. The J segment lost 3 bases and the V segment lost 3 bases, leaving 5 bases of the junction unmatched. Via MiXCR, TCRdb re-called the reads, giving one row per CDR3 protein. This sample has 900,000 to 950,000 distinct CDR3 sequences; approximately 31% occur once, and the top ten carry over 10%. Sequencing was performed on cultured CD8+ T cells from PBMCs, taken from culture after CMV antigen stimulation. This chain links TRBV7-3 with TRBJ2-1, with 7 bases lining up with TRBD1. The sequence was obtained from a human donor in good health (CMV status not recorded). Some clones in this sample may be carry-over from other donors' samples. The CDR3 DNA sequence: TGTGCCAGCAGCTTTCTAGGGGGCCTCTACAATGAGCAGTTCTTC. Its protein is CASSFLGGLYNEQFF.